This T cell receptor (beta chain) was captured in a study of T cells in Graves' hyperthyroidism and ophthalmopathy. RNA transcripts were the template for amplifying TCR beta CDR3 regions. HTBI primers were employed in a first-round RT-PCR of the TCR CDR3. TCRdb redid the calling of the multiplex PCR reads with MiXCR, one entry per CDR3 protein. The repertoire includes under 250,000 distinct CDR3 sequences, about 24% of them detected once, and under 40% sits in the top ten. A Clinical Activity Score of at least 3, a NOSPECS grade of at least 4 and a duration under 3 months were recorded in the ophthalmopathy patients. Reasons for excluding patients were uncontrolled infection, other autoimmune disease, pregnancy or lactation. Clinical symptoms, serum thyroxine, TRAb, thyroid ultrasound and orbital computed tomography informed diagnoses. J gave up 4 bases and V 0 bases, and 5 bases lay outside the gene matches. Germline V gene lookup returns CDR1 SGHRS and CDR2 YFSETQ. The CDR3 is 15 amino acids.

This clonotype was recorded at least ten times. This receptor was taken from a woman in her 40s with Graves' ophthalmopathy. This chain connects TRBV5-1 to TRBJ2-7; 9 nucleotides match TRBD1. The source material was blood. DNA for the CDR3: TGCGCCAGCAGCTTGGTACCGGACAGGGGTTACGAGCAGTACTTC. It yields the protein CASSLVPDRGYEQYF.